One and the same sample provided the 13 T cell receptor beta chains below, sequenced in a study of beta chain features in type 1 diabetes. Expressed TCRB transcripts got sequenced, as all isolated RNA was reverse transcribed. TCRdb's table, derived via immunoSEQ multiplex PCR, lists solely in-frame clones and lacks some. The data contain about 900,000 clones, about 17% of them seen just once; the ten biggest clones take up about 0.02%. Input material: naive CD4+ T cells from blood. The receptor set was obtained from a woman aged 18-29 years in good health.

This clone was counted a few times. The V and J genes are TRBV4-2 and TRBJ1-1, with D unclear. Between the trimmed V and J ends, which lost 0 bases and 3 bases, there was a span of 8 bases. The CDR3 spans 14 residues. Germline CDR1 is LGHNA and CDR2 is YNFKEQ. The CDR3 loop is CASSQDPGDTEAFF. As DNA, the CDR3 is TGTGCCAGCAGCCAAGATCCCGGGGACACTGAAGCTTTCTTT.

The chain combines TRBV6-1 with TRBJ2-2; D is unresolved. In germline, CDR1 is MNHNS, CDR2 SASEGT. Between the trimmed V and J ends, which lost 1 base and 5 bases, there was a span of 11 bases. CDR3 size: 15 residues. CDR3 residues: CASSEGVPATGELFF. CDR3 nucleotides: TGTGCCAGCAGTGAAGGGGTCCCCGCAACCGGGGAGCTGTTTTTT.

The rearrangement joins TRBV27 to TRBJ2-6, with 9 bases lining up with TRBD1. V lost 3 bases and J lost 0; bases outside the gene matches: 9. The CDR3 contains 19 residues. The V gene's germline CDR1 is MNHEY and CDR2 SMNVEV (reference sequence). In DNA, the CDR3 is TGTGCCAGCAGTTTTTCCCGGACAGGGGTGAGCTCTGGGGCCAACGTCCTGACTTTC. It translates to CASSFSRTGVSSGANVLTF. The variable domain in full, with the rest retrieved from reference TRBV27 and TRBJ2-6, is EAQVTQNPRYLITVTGKKLTVTCSQNMNHEYMSWYRQDPGLGLRQIYYSMNVEVTDKGDVPEGYKVSRKEKRNFPLILESPSPNQTSLYFCASSFSRTGVSSGANVLTFGAGSRLTVL.

The chain is built from TRBV21-1 and TRBJ2-5; the tabulated D call, TRBD2, remains unverified against the DNA. TRBV21-1 is a known pseudogene. This CDR3 is built from 13 residues. CDR3 nucleotide sequence: TGTGCCAGCAGCCTTGGGACTCAAGAGACCCAGTACTTC. Translating gives CASSLGTQETQYF.

The chain is built from TRBV29-1 and TRBJ2-1; 9 nucleotides agree with TRBD2. The CDR3 covers 14 residues. Germline CDR1 reads SQVTM; CDR2 reads ANQGSEA. The V and J ends lost 4 bases and 4 bases, in that order; junction bases with no gene match: 5. CDR3 nucleotide sequence: TGCAGCGTTGGCCGTAGCGGGAGATACAATGAGCAGTTCTTC. Encoded protein: CSVGRSGRYNEQFF.

The chain uses TRBV4-3 and TRBJ1-2, with D hard to call. With 0 bases removed from V and 3 bases from J, the gap between germline ends came to 17 bases. CDR1 and CDR2 (germline): LGHNA, YSLEER. This CDR3 region has 17 residues. The CDR3 DNA is TGCGCCAGCAGCCAAGACGCCACTTGGGCATGGGACTATGGCTACACCTTC. Its protein product is CASSQDATWAWDYGYTF.

The chain links TRBV27 to TRBJ2-1, with 8 bases lining up with TRBD2. The V and J ends lost 0 bases and 15 bases, in that order; junction bases with no gene match: 4. The CDR3 length is 12 residues. From germline, CDR1 is MNHEY and CDR2 SMNVEV (reference sequence). The CDR3 sequence: CASSLSSGSVFF. CDR3 sequence (DNA): TGTGCCAGCAGTTTATCGAGCGGGAGTGTGTTCTTC.

This clone was found a few times. The rearrangement links TRBV29-1 to TRBJ2-5; 9 nucleotides align to TRBD1. Losses at the gene ends were 4 bases for V and 4 bases for J; bases not matched to a gene: 7. Germline assignment: CDR1 SQVTM and CDR2 ANQGSEA. This CDR3 is 14 amino acids long. The CDR3 DNA reads TGCAGCGTTGGGCTTGACAGGGGGAGAGAGACCCAGTACTTC. Translating gives CSVGLDRGRETQYF.

There are a few counts of this clone. The rearrangement uses TRBV2 and TRBJ2-3, with D hard to call. V lost 2 bases and J 5 bases, leaving 11 bases between the germline ends. The germline V gene encodes CDR1 SNHLY and CDR2 FYNNEI. CDR3 length: 14 amino acids. CDR3 loop: CASSELWTKDTQYF. CDR3 DNA sequence: TGTGCCAGCAGTGAACTTTGGACGAAAGATACGCAGTATTTT. The full variable domain, in which reference TRBV2 and TRBJ2-3 provide the parts outside the CDR3, is EPEVTQTPSHQVTQMGQEVILRCVPISNHLYFYWYRQILGQKVEFLVSFYNNEISEKSEIFDDQFSVERPDGSNFTLKIRSTKLEDSAMYFCASSELWTKDTQYFGPGTRLTVL.

This clone was seen a handful of times. CDR3 DNA: TGCAGCGTAGCCGGTAGCGGGAGGGATTACAATGAGCAGTTCTTC. It is translated as CSVAGSGRDYNEQFF. The rearrangement links TRBV29-1 to TRBJ2-1, with TRBD2 matching 11 bases. This CDR3 has 15 amino acids. V trimming: 6 bases; J trimming: 4 bases; junction bases outside the gene matches: 8. Germline V lookup: CDR1 SQVTM, CDR2 ANQGSEA.

This clone has a handful of counts. The V and J genes are TRBV7-2 and TRBJ2-7; TRBD2 matches 10 bases. This CDR3 has 15 amino acids. Trimming removed 1 base from V and 3 bases from J; junction bases left unmatched: 3. Germline V gene lookup returns CDR1 SGHTA and CDR2 FQGNSA. CDR3 sequence: CASSLVASGSYEQYF. CDR3 nucleotides: TGTGCCAGCAGCTTAGTGGCTAGCGGGAGCTACGAGCAGTACTTC.

The chain links TRBV5-4 to TRBJ2-2; the D is unclear. Germline assignment: CDR1 SGHNT and CDR2 YYREEE (reference sequence). The CDR3 spans 17 residues. Trimming stripped 4 bases from V and 0 bases from J, with 16 bases between. CDR3: CASSTSVALTNTGELFF. The DNA of the CDR3 is TGTGCCAGCAGCACCTCCGTGGCACTCACGAACACCGGGGAGCTGTTTTTT.

The chain couples TRBV7-8 to TRBJ2-1; 9 bases match TRBD2. The CDR3 has 15 amino acids. Losses at the gene ends were 7 bases for V and 7 bases for J; bases not matched to a gene: 11. Germline V CDR1 and CDR2: SGHVS, FQNEAQ. The CDR3 DNA sequence: TGTGCCAGCACCCATAGCGGGAGCTGGATGAATGAGCAGTTCTTC. Amino acids: CASTHSGSWMNEQFF.